These 27 T cell receptor beta chains were sequenced from one sample in a study of CD8+ T cells in alopecia areata. The authors extracted RNA and reverse transcribed it into cDNA as the sequencing template. Measured with immunoSEQ multiplex PCR; TCRdb has only the in-frame clones, and not every one. This sample carries about 180,000 clones, 40% to 55% of them seen once, and the ten largest clones take about 9.4%. Treatment here: oral pan-JAK inhibitor, 5-10 mg twice daily. The sample consisted of CD8+ T cells sorted from blood, taken around week 52, from a patient treated with tofacitinib. Source of these receptors: a human donor with alopecia areata.

The CDR3 sequence: CASTLGSTDTQYF. In DNA form, the CDR3 reads TGCGCCAGCACCCTTGGGAGCACAGATACGCAGTATTTT. The V call is TRBV4-1, the J call TRBJ2-3, with D unresolved. CDR1 is MGHRA and CDR2 is YSYEKL in the germline V gene. The CDR3 contains 13 residues. The V gene lost 7 bases and the J gene lost 0 bases, with 8 bases spanning the gap.

The rearrangement joins TRBV2 to TRBJ2-2, with D possibly matching TRBD1 (5 bases). This CDR3 has 13 amino acids. Germline V gives CDR1 SNHLY, CDR2 FYNNEI. The V end lost 3 bases, the J end lost 6 bases, and 8 bases lay between the germline ends. This chain's CDR3 is CASSDDSAGELFF. Here the CDR3 DNA reads TGTGCCAGCAGTGACGACAGCGCCGGGGAGCTGTTTTTT.

Here the CDR3 reads CASRGQGYGYTF. The CDR3 region has the DNA TGTGCCAGCAGAGGACAGGGCTATGGCTACACCTTC. The rearrangement links TRBV27 to TRBJ1-2; 8 nucleotides match TRBD1. CDR1 is MNHEY, CDR2 SMNVEV, per germline (reference sequence). V shed 6 bases and J 4 bases; nucleotides not matched to a gene: 1. The CDR3 covers 12 residues.

In its sample, this clone was seen a few times. The chain has TRBV5-1 and TRBJ2-7; 12 nucleotides match TRBD1. The trim removed 6 bases at V and 6 bases at J, leaving 7 bases unmatched. The CDR3 spans 14 residues. Germline CDR1 is SGHRS and CDR2 is YFSETQ. In DNA form, the CDR3 reads TGCGCCAGCACCCCGGGACAGGGGGCTTCCGAGCAGTACTTC. Translating gives CASTPGQGASEQYF.

CDR3: CASSFTSGGTYNEQFF. In DNA form, the CDR3 reads TGTGCCAGCAGCTTCACTAGCGGGGGGACCTACAATGAGCAGTTCTTC. J is TRBJ2-1 and V is TRBV5-6, with 12 bases matching TRBD2. The CDR3 has 16 amino acids. Trimming at V came to 2 bases and at J to 2 bases, leaving 2 bases not matched to a gene. The germline V gene has CDR1 SGHDT and CDR2 YYEEEE.

This rearrangement joins TRBV27 to TRBJ2-2; D may match TRBD1 or TRBD2 (6 bases each). Germline V gene lookup returns CDR1 MNHEY and CDR2 SMNVEV (reference sequence). The V end was cut by 5 bases, the J end by 1 base, with 14 bases between. The CDR3 is 16 residues long. CDR3 nucleotide sequence: TGTGCCAGCAGTCCCGACGGGGGACAGAACACCGGGGAGCTGTTTTTT. Its protein product is CASSPDGGQNTGELFF.

This clone showed up just a few times. The CDR3 loop is CASSLGGPSYEQYF. CDR3 coding DNA: TGTGCCAGCAGCTTGGGGGGGCCCAGTTACGAGCAGTACTTC. The V gene is TRBV5-4, the J gene TRBJ2-7; D might be TRBD1 (6 bases). The ends were cut back, 0 bases at V and 4 bases at J, with 11 bases in the middle. There are 14 residues in the CDR3. Per germline, CDR1 SGHNT and CDR2 YYREEE (reference sequence).

This clone came up a few times. The chain uses TRBV7-8 and TRBJ2-7; D is ambiguous. CDR3 length: 15 amino acids. V was trimmed by 5 bases and J by 2 bases, leaving 16 bases between them. Germline V gene sequence: CDR1 SGHVS, CDR2 FQNEAQ. CDR3 in amino acids: CASSPGRNSAYEQYF. CDR3 sequence (DNA): TGTGCCAGCAGCCCCGGTAGGAACTCTGCCTACGAGCAGTACTTC.

CDR3 in DNA: TGTGCCAGCAGCTTCCGAAGGAAGCTGACTTTC. Protein: CASSFRRKLTF. The rearrangement joins TRBV5-6 to TRBJ2-6; no reliable D call. V lost 2 bases, J lost 16 bases, and 10 bases lay in between. Germline V gives CDR1 SGHDT, CDR2 YYEEEE. The CDR3 loop spans 11 amino acids.

The chain recombines TRBV30 with TRBJ1-2, with D possibly TRBD1 on 6 matching bases. From germline, CDR1 is GTSNPN and CDR2 SVGIG (reference sequence). Trimming took off 4 bases at V and 5 bases at J, with 14 bases between the two ends. The CDR3 is 13 amino acids. DNA of the CDR3: TGTGCCTGGACCCTGACAGGTGAATATGGCTACACCTTC. Translation gives CAWTLTGEYGYTF.

This clone came up a few times. This rearrangement joins TRBV4-3 to TRBJ1-1; D is ambiguous. The CDR3 length is 13 residues. Trimming shortened V by 0 bases and J by 11 bases, and 13 bases separated the two germline ends. Germline values: CDR1 LGHNA, CDR2 YSLEER. The CDR3 coding sequence is TGCGCCAGCAGCCAAGAGGGCAACGCTAAGGCTTTCTTT. It translates to CASSQEGNAKAFF.

The chain links TRBV5-4 to TRBJ2-5; 7 nucleotides match TRBD2. Germline lookup yields CDR1 SGHNT and CDR2 YYREEE (reference sequence). This CDR3 region has 13 residues. The V segment lost 2 bases and the J segment 4 bases; nucleotides outside the gene matches: 2. The CDR3 spells CASSFTGGETQYF. The CDR3 DNA is TGTGCCAGCAGCTTCACGGGGGGAGAGACCCAGTACTTC.

This clone was counted only a few times. This sequence joins TRBV25-1 and TRBJ1-1; unclear D gene. CDR3 length: 11 residues. Between the trimmed V and J ends, which lost 3 bases and 5 bases, there was a span of 4 bases. From germline, CDR1 is MGHDK and CDR2 SYGVNS. CDR3 protein: CASSDRTEAFF. The CDR3 DNA reads TGTGCCAGCAGTGATAGGACTGAAGCTTTCTTT.

This clone has just a few counts. The V call is TRBV30, the J call TRBJ2-5; 8 nucleotides agree with TRBD2. V lost 1 base to trimming and J lost 5 bases; unmatched junction nucleotides: 9. The CDR3 consists of 15 residues. Per the germline V gene, CDR1 is GTSNPN and CDR2 is SVGIG (reference sequence). The CDR3 reads CAWSEAGGRWETQYF. CDR3 nucleotide sequence: TGTGCCTGGAGTGAGGCGGGGGGCCGATGGGAGACCCAGTACTTC.

About this clone: A much more abundant neighbour one base away suggests this may be a read error. The same CDR3 is also encoded by other DNA sequences in this sample. The genes are TRBV4-1 and TRBJ2-2; possible D gene TRBD2, 6 bases. This CDR3 has 14 residues. V gave up 1 base and J gave up 3 bases, with 6 bases separating them. Germline V gives CDR1 MGHRA, CDR2 YSYEKL. In DNA, the CDR3 is TGCGCCAGCAGCCAAGGACTAGACACCGGGGAGCTGTTTTTT. Translating it yields CASSQGLDTGELFF.

The V gene is TRBV13, the J gene TRBJ1-1; a weak D match, TRBD1 (6 bases). The CDR3 consists of 15 residues. The V end was cut by 5 bases, the J end by 4 bases, with 17 bases between. Germline CDR1 and CDR2: PRHDT and FYEKMQ (reference sequence). The DNA of the CDR3 is TGTGCCAGCAGCCAGTTACAGGGCTCCTTCACTGAAGCTTTCTTT. It codes for CASSQLQGSFTEAFF.

V gene TRBV9 combines with J gene TRBJ2-1, with a weak D call TRBD1 (5 bases). Looked up from germline, CDR1 is SGDLS and CDR2 is YYNGEE. CDR3 length equals 14 residues. V was shortened by 4 bases and J by 6 bases, with 14 bases between the two germline ends. The CDR3 DNA is TGTGCCAGCAGCATCCAGGGAAGGGGCAATGAGCAGTTCTTC. Its protein is CASSIQGRGNEQFF.

This chain joins TRBV15 and TRBJ1-2, with D tentatively TRBD1 (6 bases). The germline V and J ends were trimmed by 5 bases and 3 bases, with 16 bases remaining between them. Germline lookup yields CDR1 LNHNV and CDR2 YYDKDF (reference sequence). This CDR3 is built from 15 residues. DNA of the CDR3: TGTGCCACCAGCGGAGTCTTGGGGGGCGACTATGGCTACACCTTC. Residues: CATSGVLGGDYGYTF. Based on the CDR3 plus reference TRBV15 and TRBJ1-2, the full variable domain is DAMVIQNPRYQVTQFGKPVTLSCSQTLNHNVMYWYQQKSSQAPKLLFHYYDKDFNNEADTPDNFQSRRPNTSFCFLDIRSPGLGDTAMYLCATSGVLGGDYGYTFGSGTRLTVV.

The chain couples TRBV6-5 to TRBJ2-3; TRBD1 might be the D (6 bases). The CDR3 length is 14 residues. V lost 5 bases and J 2 bases, leaving 11 bases between the germline ends. CDR1 and CDR2 from the germline V gene are MNHEY and SVGAGI. Written as DNA, the CDR3 is TGTGCCAGCAGTACAGGGTTCGACACAGATACGCAGTATTTT. Translated: CASSTGFDTDTQYF.

This chain joins TRBV7-2 and TRBJ2-2; unclear D gene. Germline V gene sequence: CDR1 SGHTA, CDR2 FQGNSA. V gave up 5 bases and J gave up 1 base, with 5 bases separating them. The CDR3 covers 13 residues. The CDR3, as DNA: TGTGCCAGCAGCCCGTTGAACACCGGGGAGCTGTTTTTT. Translated, it gives CASSPLNTGELFF.

The rearrangement links TRBV27 to TRBJ2-5, with 7 bases aligning to TRBD1. With 6 bases clipped from V and 0 bases from J, the junction kept 7 bases outside the gene matches. Germline CDR1 and CDR2: MNHEY and SMNVEV (reference sequence). CDR3 length: 15 residues. The CDR3 DNA is TGTGCCAGCAGCGAGACAGGGTACGACCAAGAGACCCAGTACTTC. Encoded protein: CASSETGYDQETQYF.

The chain joins TRBV12-5 to TRBJ2-5; no clear D. CDR1 is LGHNT and CDR2 is FRNRAP in the germline V gene. CDR3 size: 17 residues. V was trimmed by 0 bases and J by 1 base, leaving 15 bases between them. The CDR3 DNA sequence: TGTGCTAGTGGTTTGGTACGAGTCAAGGGCTTCCAAGAGACCCAGTACTTC. Encoded protein: CASGLVRVKGFQETQYF.

This clone was recorded a few times. The chain couples TRBV9 to TRBJ2-1; D possibly uses TRBD1 or TRBD2 (5 bases each). Germline assignment: CDR1 SGDLS and CDR2 YYNGEE. Trimming removed 5 bases at V and 0 bases at J, with 12 bases between. This CDR3 region has 15 residues. CDR3 protein: CASSWGTSSYNEQFF. The CDR3 DNA reads TGTGCCAGCAGTTGGGGGACGAGCTCCTACAATGAGCAGTTCTTC. Based on the CDR3 plus reference TRBV9 and TRBJ2-1, the full variable domain is DSGVTQTPKHLITATGQRVTLRCSPRSGDLSVYWYQQSLDQGLQFLIQYYNGEERAKGNILERFSAQQFPDLHSELNLSSLELGDSALYFCASSWGTSSYNEQFFGPGTRLTVL.

V is TRBV4-1 and J is TRBJ2-2, with TRBD2 as a possible D gene (5 bases). The V end was cut by 1 base, the J end by 6 bases, with 18 bases between. Germline lookup yields CDR1 MGHRA and CDR2 YSYEKL. CDR3 length equals 17 residues. CDR3 bases: TGCGCCAGCAGCCAAGTCTCAGCGGTCTCCGGGTCCGGGGAGCTGTTTTTT. This translates into CASSQVSAVSGSGELFF.

The rearrangement uses TRBV4-2 and TRBJ1-2; D possibly corresponds to TRBD1 (5 bases). The CDR3 consists of 16 residues. V dropped 4 bases and J dropped 0 bases, with 15 bases sitting between them. Germline CDR1 and CDR2: LGHNA and YNFKEQ. CDR3 in DNA: TGTGCCAGCAGCCCCTCCTCCGCAGGGACTAACTATGGCTACACCTTC. Translation gives CASSPSSAGTNYGYTF.

V and J are TRBV4-1 and TRBJ1-1; a possible D gene is TRBD1 (5 bases). CDR3 length: 15 amino acids. Trimming removed 7 bases from V and 0 bases from J, with 15 bases in between. The germline gives CDR1 MGHRA, CDR2 YSYEKL. The CDR3 bases are TGCGCCAGCACCCGGGACGGAGACCTGAACACTGAAGCTTTCTTT. Its protein product is CASTRDGDLNTEAFF.

V gene TRBV5-6 combines with J gene TRBJ2-5, with no clear D. Trimming stripped 4 bases from V and 1 base from J, with 8 bases between. CDR1 and CDR2 (germline): SGHDT, YYEEEE. The CDR3 totals 13 residues. This CDR3 reads CASSPESQETQYF. In DNA form, the CDR3 reads TGTGCCAGCAGCCCCGAGAGCCAAGAGACCCAGTACTTC.